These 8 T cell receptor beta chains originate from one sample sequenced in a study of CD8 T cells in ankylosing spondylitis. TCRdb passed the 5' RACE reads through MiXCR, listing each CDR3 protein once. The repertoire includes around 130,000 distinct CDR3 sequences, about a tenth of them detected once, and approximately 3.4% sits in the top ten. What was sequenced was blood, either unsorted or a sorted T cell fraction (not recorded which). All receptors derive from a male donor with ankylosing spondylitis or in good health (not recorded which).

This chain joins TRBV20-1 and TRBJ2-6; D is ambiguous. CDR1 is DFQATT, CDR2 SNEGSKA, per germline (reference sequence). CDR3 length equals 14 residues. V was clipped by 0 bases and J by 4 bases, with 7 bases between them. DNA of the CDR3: TGCAGTGCTAGAGATCCCGGCGGGGCCAACGTCCTGACTTTC. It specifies CSARDPGGANVLTF.

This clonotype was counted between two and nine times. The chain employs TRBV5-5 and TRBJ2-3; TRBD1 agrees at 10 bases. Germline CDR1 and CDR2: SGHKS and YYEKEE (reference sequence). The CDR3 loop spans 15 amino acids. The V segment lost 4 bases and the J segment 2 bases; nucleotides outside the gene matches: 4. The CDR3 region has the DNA TGTGCCAGCAGCCTCGGGACAGGGGACACAGATACGCAGTATTTT. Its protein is CASSLGTGDTDTQYF. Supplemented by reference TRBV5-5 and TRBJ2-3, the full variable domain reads DAGVTQSPTHLIKTRGQQVTLRCSPISGHKSVSWYQQVLGQGPQFIFQYYEKEERGRGNFPDRFSARQFPNYSSELNVNALLLGDSALYLCASSLGTGDTDTQYFGPGTRLTVL.

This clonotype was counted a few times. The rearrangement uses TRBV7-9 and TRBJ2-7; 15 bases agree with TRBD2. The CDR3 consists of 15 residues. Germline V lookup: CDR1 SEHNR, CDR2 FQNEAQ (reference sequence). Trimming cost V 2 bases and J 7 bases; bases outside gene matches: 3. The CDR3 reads CASSLLGLAGGEQYF. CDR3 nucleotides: TGTGCCAGCAGCTTATTGGGACTAGCGGGAGGTGAGCAGTACTTC.

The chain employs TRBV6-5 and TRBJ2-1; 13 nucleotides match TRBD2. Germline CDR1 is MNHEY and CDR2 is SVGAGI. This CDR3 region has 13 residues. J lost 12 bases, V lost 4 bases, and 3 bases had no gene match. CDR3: CASSLGLAGPQFF. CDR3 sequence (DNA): TGTGCCAGCAGTTTGGGACTAGCGGGGCCGCAGTTCTTC.

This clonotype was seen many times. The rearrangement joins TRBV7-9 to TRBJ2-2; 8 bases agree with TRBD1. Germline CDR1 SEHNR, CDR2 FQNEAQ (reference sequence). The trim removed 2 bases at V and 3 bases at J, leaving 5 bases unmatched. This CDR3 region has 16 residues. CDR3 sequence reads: CASSLWQGAHTGELFF. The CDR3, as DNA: TGTGCCAGCAGCTTATGGCAGGGGGCTCACACCGGGGAGCTGTTTTTT.

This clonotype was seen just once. For the CDR3, the DNA is TGTGCCAGCAAATCAGGACAAAAATACGAGCAGTACTTC. This sequence encodes CASKSGQKYEQYF. V usage is TRBV28 and J usage is TRBJ2-7, with D perhaps matching TRBD1 (5 bases). V was cut by 7 bases and J by 4 bases, with 14 bases left in between. The V gene's germline CDR1 is MDHEN and CDR2 SYDVKM. The CDR3 is 13 amino acids.

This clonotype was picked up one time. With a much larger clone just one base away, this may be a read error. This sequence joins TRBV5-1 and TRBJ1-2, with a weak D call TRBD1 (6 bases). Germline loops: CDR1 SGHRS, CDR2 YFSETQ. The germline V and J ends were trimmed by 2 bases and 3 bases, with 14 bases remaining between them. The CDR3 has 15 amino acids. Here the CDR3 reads CASSFLQGPDYGYTF. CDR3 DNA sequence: TGCGCCAGCAGCTTCCTACAGGGCCCTGACTATGGCTACACCTTC.

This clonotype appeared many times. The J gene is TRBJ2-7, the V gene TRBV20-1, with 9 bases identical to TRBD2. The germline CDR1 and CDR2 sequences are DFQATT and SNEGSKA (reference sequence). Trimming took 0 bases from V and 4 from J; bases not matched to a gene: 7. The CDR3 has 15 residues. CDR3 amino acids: CSARDLTSGMYEQYF. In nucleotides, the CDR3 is TGCAGTGCTAGAGATCTGACTAGCGGTATGTACGAGCAGTACTTC.